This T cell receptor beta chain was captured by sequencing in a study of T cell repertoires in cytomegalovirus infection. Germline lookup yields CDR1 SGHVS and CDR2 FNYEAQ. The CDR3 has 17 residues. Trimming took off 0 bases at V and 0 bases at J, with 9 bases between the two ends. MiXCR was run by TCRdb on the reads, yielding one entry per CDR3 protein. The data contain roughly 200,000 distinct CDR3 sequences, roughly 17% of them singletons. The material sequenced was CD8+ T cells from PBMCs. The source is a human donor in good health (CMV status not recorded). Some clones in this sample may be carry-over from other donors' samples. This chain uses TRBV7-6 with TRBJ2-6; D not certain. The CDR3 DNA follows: TGTGCCAGCAGCTTAGCACAAGTGAGCTCTGGGGCCAACGTCCTGACTTTC. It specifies CASSLAQVSSGANVLTF.